The subject of this entry is one T cell receptor beta chain. The data stem from a study of T cells in women clearing cervical HPV infection. The repertoire was sequenced with immunoSEQ multiplex PCR; TCRdb's copy has only in-frame clones and lacks some. Its table records approximately 18,000 clones. The receptor was derived from a woman aged 18 to 75 with a cervical HPV16 infection that either progressed to CIN3+ or cleared (not recorded which). Input material: blood buffy coat.

CDR3 DNA (partial): TGTGCCAGCAGCTTAACAAGCAATCAGCCC. It is translated as CASSLTSNQP. The CDR3, in full, reads CASSLTSNQPQHF. This chain uses TRBV7-2 with TRBJ1-5; the D is unclear. The read falls 3 residues short of the CDR3 end, and the missing part is taken from the germline J gene. Germline V CDR1 and CDR2: SGHTA, FQGNSA. CDR3 length equals 13 residues. With 2 bases removed from V and 1 base from J, the gap between germline ends came to 3 bases.